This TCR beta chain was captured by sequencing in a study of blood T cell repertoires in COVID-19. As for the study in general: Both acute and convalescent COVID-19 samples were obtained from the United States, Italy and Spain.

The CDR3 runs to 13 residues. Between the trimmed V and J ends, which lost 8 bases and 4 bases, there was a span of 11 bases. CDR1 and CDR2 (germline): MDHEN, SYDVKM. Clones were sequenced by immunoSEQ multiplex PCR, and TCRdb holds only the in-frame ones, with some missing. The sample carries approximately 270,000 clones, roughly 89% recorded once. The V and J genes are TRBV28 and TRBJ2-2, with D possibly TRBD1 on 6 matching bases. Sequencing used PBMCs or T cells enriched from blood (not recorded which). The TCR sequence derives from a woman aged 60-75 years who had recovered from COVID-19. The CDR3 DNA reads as TGTGCCAGCGGAACAGGGTCCACCGGGGAGCTGTTTTTT. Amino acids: CASGTGSTGELFF.